Listed below are T cell receptor beta chains from one sample, sequenced in a study of blood T cell repertoires in COVID-19. The protocol was immunoSEQ multiplex PCR, while the TCRdb copy is restricted to in-frame clones and leaves out a portion. In the table there are 35,000 to 50,000 clones, around 90% of which are singletons. The material sequenced was peripheral blood. The receptors originated from a man aged 50 to 59 with active COVID-19. The CDR3 runs from the conserved cysteine through the conserved F or W. The D gene is left open where the match is weak. A clone size is listed for some rows: how often the clone was seen (once, few, many), or a class if it is expanded.

clone size,V gene,J gene,D gene,CDR3 protein,CDR3 DNA
.,TRBV24-1,TRBJ2-1,.,CATSDSGNEQFF,TGTGCCACCAGTGATTCAGGTAATGAGCAGTTCTTC
.,TRBV2,TRBJ1-3,.,CASSERQGSGNTIYF,TGTGCCAGCAGTGAACGTCAGGGCTCTGGAAACACCATATATTTT
.,TRBV19,TRBJ1-6,TRBD1,CASTGQLNSPLHF,TGTGCCAGTACGGGACAGTTAAACTCACCCCTCCACTTT
once,TRBV5-8,TRBJ2-1,.,CASPRQVRYNEQFF,TGTGCCAGCCCGAGACAGGTTCGGTACAATGAGCAGTTCTTC
few,TRBV7-9,TRBJ1-2,TRBD1,CASSLTGGSGYTF,TGTGCCAGCTCCCTGACAGGGGGCAGTGGCTACACCTTC
.,TRBV5-6,TRBJ2-7,.,CASSLGQRDYEQYF,TGTGCCAGCAGCTTAGGACAGCGGGATTACGAGCAGTACTTC
.,TRBV4-1,TRBJ1-5,.,CASSPRDSKPEAQHF,TGCGCCAGCAGCCCCCGGGACTCTAAACCCGAGGCCCAGCATTTT
.,TRBV6-6,TRBJ2-1,TRBD2,CASSGTGTSIYEQFF,TGTGCCAGCAGTGGAACCGGGACTAGCATATATGAGCAGTTCTTC
.,TRBV4-2,TRBJ1-2,.,CASSQDRVGGYTF,TGTGCCAGCAGCCAAGACAGGGTAGGTGGCTACACCTTC
.,TRBV7-2,TRBJ2-1,TRBD2,CASSPKAGGPNEQFF,TGTGCCAGCAGCCCAAAAGCGGGGGGGCCAAATGAGCAGTTCTTC
few,TRBV9,TRBJ1-1,.,CASSTRGTEAFF,TGTGCCAGCAGCACGAGAGGCACTGAAGCTTTCTTT
.,TRBV11-2,TRBJ1-2,.,CASSPREPGNYGYTF,TGTGCCAGCAGCCCACGGGAACCGGGTAACTATGGCTACACCTTC
few,TRBV3-1/TRBV3-2,TRBJ2-5,.,CASSQAQIRETQYF,TGTGCCAGCAGCCAAGCCCAAATACGGGAGACCCAGTACTTC
.,TRBV29-1,TRBJ2-3,TRBD1,CSVITGTGLRSSTDTQYF,TGCAGCGTTATAACCGGGACAGGGCTTCGATCTAGCACAGATACGCAGTATTTT
.,TRBV14,TRBJ1-1,TRBD1,CASSRQGGEAFF,TGTGCCAGCAGCCGACAGGGGGGTGAAGCTTTCTTT
few,TRBV9,TRBJ1-1,TRBD1,CASSVGSGGGTEAFF,TGTGCCAGCAGCGTAGGATCAGGGGGCGGCACTGAAGCTTTCTTT
.,TRBV2,TRBJ1-4,.,CASSYTNREEVLFF,TGTGCCAGCAGCTACACGAACAGGGAAGAGGTACTGTTTTTT